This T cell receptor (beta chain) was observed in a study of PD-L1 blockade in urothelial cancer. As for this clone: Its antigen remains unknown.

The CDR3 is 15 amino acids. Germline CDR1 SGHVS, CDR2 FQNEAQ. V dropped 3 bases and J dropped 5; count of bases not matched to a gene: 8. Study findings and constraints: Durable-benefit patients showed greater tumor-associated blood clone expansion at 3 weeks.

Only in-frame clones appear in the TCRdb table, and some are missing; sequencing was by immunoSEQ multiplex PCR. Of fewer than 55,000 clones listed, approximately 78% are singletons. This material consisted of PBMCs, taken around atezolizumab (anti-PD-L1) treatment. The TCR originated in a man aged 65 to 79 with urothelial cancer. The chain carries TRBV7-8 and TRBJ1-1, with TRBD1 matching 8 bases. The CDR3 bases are TGTGCCAGCAGCTTGGGGACAGGTGAAGGTACTGAAGCTTTCTTT. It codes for CASSLGTGEGTEAFF.